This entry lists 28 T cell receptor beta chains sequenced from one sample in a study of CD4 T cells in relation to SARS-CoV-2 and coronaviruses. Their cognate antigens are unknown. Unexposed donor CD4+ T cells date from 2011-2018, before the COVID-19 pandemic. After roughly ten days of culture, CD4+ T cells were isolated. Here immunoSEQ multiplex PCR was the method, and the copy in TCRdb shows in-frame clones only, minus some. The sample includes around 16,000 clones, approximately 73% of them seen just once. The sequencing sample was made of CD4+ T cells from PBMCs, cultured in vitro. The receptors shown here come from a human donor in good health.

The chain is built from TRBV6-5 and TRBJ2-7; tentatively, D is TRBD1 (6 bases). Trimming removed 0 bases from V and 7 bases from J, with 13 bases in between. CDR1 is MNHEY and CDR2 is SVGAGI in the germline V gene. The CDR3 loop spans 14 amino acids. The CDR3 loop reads CASSYSATGLEQYF. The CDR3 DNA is TGTGCCAGCAGTTACTCCGCAACAGGGCTAGAGCAGTACTTC.

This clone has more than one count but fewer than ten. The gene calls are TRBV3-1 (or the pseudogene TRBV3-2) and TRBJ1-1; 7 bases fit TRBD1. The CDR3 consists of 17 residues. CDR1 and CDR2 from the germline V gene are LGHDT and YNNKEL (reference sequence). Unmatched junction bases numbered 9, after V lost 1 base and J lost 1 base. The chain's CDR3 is CASSQVRQGGRNTEAFF. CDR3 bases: TGTGCCAGCAGCCAAGTCCGACAGGGAGGGAGGAACACTGAAGCTTTCTTT.

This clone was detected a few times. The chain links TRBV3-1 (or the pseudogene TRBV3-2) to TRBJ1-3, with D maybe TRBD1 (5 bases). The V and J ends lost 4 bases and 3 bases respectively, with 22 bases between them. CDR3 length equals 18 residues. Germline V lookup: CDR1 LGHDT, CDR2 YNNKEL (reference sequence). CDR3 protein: CASSPRPGDLNLGNTIYF. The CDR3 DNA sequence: TGTGCCAGCAGCCCCCGACCCGGGGACCTTAATCTTGGAAACACCATATATTTT.

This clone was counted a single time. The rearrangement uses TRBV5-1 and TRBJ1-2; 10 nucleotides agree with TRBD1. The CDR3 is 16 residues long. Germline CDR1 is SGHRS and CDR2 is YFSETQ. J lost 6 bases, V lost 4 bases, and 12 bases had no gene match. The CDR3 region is CASSSRRQGAPHGYTF. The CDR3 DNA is TGCGCCAGCAGCAGTCGAAGACAGGGGGCGCCTCATGGCTACACCTTC.

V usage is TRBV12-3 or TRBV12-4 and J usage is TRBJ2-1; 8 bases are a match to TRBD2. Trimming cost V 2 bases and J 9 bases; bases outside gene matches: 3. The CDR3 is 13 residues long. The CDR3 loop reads CASSLREGGEQFF. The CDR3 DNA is TGTGCCAGCAGTTTACGGGAGGGGGGTGAGCAGTTCTTC.

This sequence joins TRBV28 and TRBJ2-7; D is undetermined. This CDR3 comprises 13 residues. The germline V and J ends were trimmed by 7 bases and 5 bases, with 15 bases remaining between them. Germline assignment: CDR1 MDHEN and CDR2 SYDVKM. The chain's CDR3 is CASNLLPKDEQYF. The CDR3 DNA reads TGTGCCAGCAATCTCCTCCCGAAGGACGAGCAGTACTTC.

CDR3 protein: CASNLGWNNQPQHF. CDR3 in DNA: TGTGCCAGCAACTTGGGGTGGAACAATCAGCCCCAGCATTTT. The gene calls are TRBV6-6 and TRBJ1-5; no definite D call. V was pared by 7 bases and J by 3 bases, with 13 bases between. The CDR3 length is 14 residues. Germline V gives CDR1 MNHNY, CDR2 SVGAGI (reference sequence).

CDR3 in DNA: TGCGCCAGCAGCTTGGAGGGACGACGCACAGATACGCAGTATTTT. Residues: CASSLEGRRTDTQYF. The chain combines TRBV5-1 with TRBJ2-3; the D call may be TRBD1 or TRBD2 (5 bases each). Trimming took 0 bases from V and 1 from J, leaving 9 bases between them. This CDR3 is 15 amino acids long. Germline-derived CDR1 and CDR2 are SGHRS and YFSETQ.

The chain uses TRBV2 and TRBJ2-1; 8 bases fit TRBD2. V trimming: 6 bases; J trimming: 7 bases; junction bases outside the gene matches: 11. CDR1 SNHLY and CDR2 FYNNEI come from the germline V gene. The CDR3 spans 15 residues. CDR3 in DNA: TGTGCCAGCAGGTCCCCGACTAGCGTGAAGAATGAGCAGTTCTTC. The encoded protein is CASRSPTSVKNEQFF.

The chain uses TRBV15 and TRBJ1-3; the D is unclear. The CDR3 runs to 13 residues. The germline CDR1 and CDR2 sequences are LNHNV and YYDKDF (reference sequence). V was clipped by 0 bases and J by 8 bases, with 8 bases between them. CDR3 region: CATSREERDTIYF. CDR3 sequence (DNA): TGTGCCACCAGCAGAGAGGAGAGGGACACCATATATTTT.

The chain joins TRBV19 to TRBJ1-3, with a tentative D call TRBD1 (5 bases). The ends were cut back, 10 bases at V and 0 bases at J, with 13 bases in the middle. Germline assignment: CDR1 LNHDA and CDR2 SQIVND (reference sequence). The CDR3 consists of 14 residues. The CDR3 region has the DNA TGTGCCACCGCCGGGGGTAGCTCTGGAAACACCATATATTTT. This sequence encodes CATAGGSSGNTIYF.

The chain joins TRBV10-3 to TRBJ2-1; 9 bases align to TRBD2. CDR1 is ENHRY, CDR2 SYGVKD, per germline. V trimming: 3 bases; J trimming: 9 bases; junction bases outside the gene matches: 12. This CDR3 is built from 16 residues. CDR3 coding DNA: TGTGCCATCAGTGACGGCCGCGGGCGGGGGGGAGGTGAGCAGTTCTTC. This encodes CAISDGRGRGGGEQFF.

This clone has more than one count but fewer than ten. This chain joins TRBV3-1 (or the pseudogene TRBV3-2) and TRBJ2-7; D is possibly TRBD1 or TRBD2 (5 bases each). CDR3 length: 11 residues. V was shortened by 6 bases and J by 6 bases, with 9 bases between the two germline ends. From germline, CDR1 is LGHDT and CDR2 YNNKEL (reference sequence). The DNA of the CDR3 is TGTGCCAGCAGTTGGGGGTTCGAGCAGTACTTC. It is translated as CASSWGFEQYF.

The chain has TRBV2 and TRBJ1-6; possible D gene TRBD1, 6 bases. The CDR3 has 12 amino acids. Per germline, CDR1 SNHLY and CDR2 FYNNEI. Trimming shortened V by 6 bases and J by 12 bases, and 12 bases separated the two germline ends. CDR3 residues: CASRGHVEPLHF. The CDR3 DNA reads TGTGCCAGCAGGGGACACGTCGAACCCCTCCACTTT.

The CDR3 DNA is TGTGCCAGCAGCCTAGGAGGGGCGGGGAGAGGTGGGGCCAACGTCCTGACTTTC. The encoded protein is CASSLGGAGRGGANVLTF. The chain combines TRBV5-4 with TRBJ2-6, with D tentatively TRBD2 (6 bases). Germline V gene sequence: CDR1 SGHNT, CDR2 YYREEE (reference sequence). V was shortened by 4 bases and J by 3 bases, with 20 bases between the two germline ends. CDR3 size: 18 residues. The full variable domain, in which reference TRBV5-4 and TRBJ2-6 provide the parts outside the CDR3, is ETGVTQSPTHLIKTRGQQVTLRCSSQSGHNTVSWYQQALGQGPQFIFQYYREEENGRGNFPPRFSGLQFPNYSSELNVNALELDDSALYLCASSLGGAGRGGANVLTFGAGSRLTVL.

The CDR3 coding sequence is TGTGCCAGCAGCTTGAGGATAGCCTACGAGCAGTACTTC. This codes for CASSLRIAYEQYF. The genes are TRBV5-8 and TRBJ2-7, with D uncertain. The CDR3 runs to 13 residues. With 1 base removed from V and 2 bases from J, the gap between germline ends came to 7 bases. Germline V gene data show CDR1 as SGHTS and CDR2 as YDEGEE.

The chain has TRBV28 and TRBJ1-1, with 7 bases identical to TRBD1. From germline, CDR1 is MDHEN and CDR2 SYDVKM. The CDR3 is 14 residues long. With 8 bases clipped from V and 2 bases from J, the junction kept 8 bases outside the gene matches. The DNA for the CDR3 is TGTGCCAGCCAATCCGGGACAGCTAACACTGAAGCTTTCTTT. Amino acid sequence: CASQSGTANTEAFF.

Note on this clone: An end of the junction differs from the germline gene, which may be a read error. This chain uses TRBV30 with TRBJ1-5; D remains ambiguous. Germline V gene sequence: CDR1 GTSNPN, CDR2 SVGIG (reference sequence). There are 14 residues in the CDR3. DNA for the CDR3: TGTGCCTGGGCGGGTGGGTTCAGCAGTCAGCCCCAGCATTTT. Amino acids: CAWAGGFSSQPQHF.

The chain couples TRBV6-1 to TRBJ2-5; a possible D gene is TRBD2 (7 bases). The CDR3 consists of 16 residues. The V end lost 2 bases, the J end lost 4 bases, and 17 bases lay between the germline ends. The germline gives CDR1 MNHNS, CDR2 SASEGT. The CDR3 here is CASSESTGGASETQYF. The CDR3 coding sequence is TGTGCCAGCAGTGAATCTACGGGGGGCGCCTCAGAGACCCAGTACTTC.

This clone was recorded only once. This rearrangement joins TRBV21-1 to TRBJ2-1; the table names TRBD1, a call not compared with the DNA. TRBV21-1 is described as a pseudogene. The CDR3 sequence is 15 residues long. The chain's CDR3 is CASSSCRDRVYEQFF. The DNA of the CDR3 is TGTGCCAGCAGCTCATGCCGGGACAGGGTCTATGAGCAGTTCTTC.

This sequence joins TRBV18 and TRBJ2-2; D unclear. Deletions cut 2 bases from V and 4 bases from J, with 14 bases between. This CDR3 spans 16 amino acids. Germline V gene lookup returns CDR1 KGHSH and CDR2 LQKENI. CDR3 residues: CASSPVRTSATGELFF. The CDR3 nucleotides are TGTGCCAGCTCACCAGTCAGGACCAGTGCCACCGGGGAGCTGTTTTTT.

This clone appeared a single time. CDR3 in amino acids: CASSGTSGTYNEQFF. CDR3 coding DNA: TGTGCCAGCAGTGGGACTAGCGGGACCTACAATGAGCAGTTCTTC. The V gene is TRBV2, the J gene TRBJ2-1; 12 nucleotides match TRBD2. The CDR3 consists of 15 residues. Germline CDR1 SNHLY, CDR2 FYNNEI. V was pared by 4 bases and J by 2 bases, with 0 bases of the junction left unmatched.

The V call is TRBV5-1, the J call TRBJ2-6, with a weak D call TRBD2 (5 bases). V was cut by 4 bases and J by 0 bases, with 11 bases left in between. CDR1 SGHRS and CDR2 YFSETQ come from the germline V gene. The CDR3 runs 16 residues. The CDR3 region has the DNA TGCGCCAGCAGCCCAGCGGAGTTCTCTGGGGCCAACGTCCTGACTTTC. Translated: CASSPAEFSGANVLTF.

CDR3 amino acids: CASSRQGYEQFF. CDR3 nucleotide sequence: TGTGCCAGCAGTCGGCAGGGGTATGAGCAGTTCTTC. The chain has TRBV6-5 and TRBJ2-1, with D perhaps matching TRBD1 (6 bases). Germline V CDR1 and CDR2: MNHEY, SVGAGI. This CDR3 has 12 amino acids. V gave up 5 bases and J gave up 8 bases, with 10 bases separating them.

The CDR3 reads CATTQAGGPYEQFF. The DNA for the CDR3 is TGTGCCACTACCCAAGCGGGAGGGCCCTATGAGCAGTTCTTC. The chain links TRBV15 to TRBJ2-1; 10 bases fit TRBD2. V was pared by 9 bases and J by 8 bases, with 10 bases of the junction left unmatched. The CDR3 has 14 residues. Germline V CDR1 and CDR2: LNHNV, YYDKDF (reference sequence).

DNA of the CDR3: TGCGCCAGCAGCTTGAGCTCAACTAATGAAAAACTGTTTTTT. It specifies CASSLSSTNEKLFF. The J gene is TRBJ1-4, the V gene TRBV5-1; D gene uncertain. The length of the CDR3 is 14 residues. Per the germline V gene, CDR1 is SGHRS and CDR2 is YFSETQ. V was trimmed by 1 base and J by 0 bases, leaving 4 bases between them.

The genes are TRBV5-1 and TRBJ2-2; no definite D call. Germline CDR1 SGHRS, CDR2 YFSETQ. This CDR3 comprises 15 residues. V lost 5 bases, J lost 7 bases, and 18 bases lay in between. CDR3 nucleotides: TGCGCCAGCAGAAACGTCGCTGGGTCCCACGGGGAGCTGTTTTTT. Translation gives CASRNVAGSHGELFF. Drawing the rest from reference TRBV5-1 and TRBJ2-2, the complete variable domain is KAGVTQTPRYLIKTRGQQVTLSCSPISGHRSVSWYQQTPGQGLQFLFEYFSETQRNKGNFPGRFSGRQFSNSRSEMNVSTLELGDSALYLCASRNVAGSHGELFFGEGSRLTVL.

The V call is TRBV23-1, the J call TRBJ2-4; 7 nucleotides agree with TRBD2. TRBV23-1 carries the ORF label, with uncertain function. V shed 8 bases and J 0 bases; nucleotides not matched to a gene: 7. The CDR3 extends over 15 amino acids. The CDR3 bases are TGCGCCAGCGAGGCGGGGGATATAGCCAAAAACATTCAGTACTTC. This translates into CASEAGDIAKNIQYF.